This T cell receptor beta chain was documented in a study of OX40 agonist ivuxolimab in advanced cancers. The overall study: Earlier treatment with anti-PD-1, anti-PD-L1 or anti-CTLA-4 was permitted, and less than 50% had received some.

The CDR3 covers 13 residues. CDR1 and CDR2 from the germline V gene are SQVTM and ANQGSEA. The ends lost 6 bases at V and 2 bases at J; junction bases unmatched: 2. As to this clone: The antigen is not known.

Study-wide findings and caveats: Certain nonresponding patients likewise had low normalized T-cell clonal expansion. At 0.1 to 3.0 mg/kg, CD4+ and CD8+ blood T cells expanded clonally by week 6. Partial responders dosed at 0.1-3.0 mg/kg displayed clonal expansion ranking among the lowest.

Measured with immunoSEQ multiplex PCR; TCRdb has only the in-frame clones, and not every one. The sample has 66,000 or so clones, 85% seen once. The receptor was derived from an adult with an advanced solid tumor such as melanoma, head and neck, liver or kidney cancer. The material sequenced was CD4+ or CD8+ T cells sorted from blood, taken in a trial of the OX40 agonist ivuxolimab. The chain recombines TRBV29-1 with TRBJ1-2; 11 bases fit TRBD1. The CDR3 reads CSVGTGGNYGYTF. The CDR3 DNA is TGCAGCGTAGGGACAGGGGGAAACTATGGCTACACCTTC.